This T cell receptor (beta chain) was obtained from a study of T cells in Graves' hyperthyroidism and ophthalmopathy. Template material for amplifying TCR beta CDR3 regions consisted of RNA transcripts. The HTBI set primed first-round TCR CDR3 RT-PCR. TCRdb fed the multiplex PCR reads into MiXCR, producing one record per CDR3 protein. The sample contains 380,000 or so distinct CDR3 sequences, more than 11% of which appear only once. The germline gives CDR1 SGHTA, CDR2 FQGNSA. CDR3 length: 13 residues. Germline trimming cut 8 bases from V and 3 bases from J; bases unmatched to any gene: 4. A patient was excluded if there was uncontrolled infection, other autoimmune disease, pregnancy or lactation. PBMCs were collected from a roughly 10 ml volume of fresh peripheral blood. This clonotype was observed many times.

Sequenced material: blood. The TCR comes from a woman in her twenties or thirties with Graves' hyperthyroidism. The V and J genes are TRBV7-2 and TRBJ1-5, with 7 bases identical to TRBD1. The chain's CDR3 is CASGQAHNQPQHF. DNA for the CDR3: TGTGCCAGCGGACAGGCTCACAATCAGCCCCAGCATTTT.